This TCR beta chain was recovered during a study of blood T cell repertoires in COVID-19. The CDR3 loop spans 14 amino acids. In germline, CDR1 is LGHDT, CDR2 YNNKEL (reference sequence). V shed 3 bases and J shed 10 bases, with 16 bases lying between them. Profiling relied on immunoSEQ multiplex PCR, and the TCRdb table lists in-frame clones only, not all of them. The repertoire includes about 83,000 clones, 85% to 90% of them detected once, and about a fifth sits in the top ten. Material: peripheral blood. This clonotype originated in a woman older than 75 in a cohort sampled during active or convalescent COVID-19. V gene TRBV3-1 (or the pseudogene TRBV3-2) combines with J gene TRBJ2-1; tentative D call: TRBD2 (5 bases). The CDR3 loop reads CASSQRAPDVEQFF. The CDR3 coding sequence is TGTGCCAGCAGCCAGAGGGCCCCAGACGTGGAGCAGTTCTTC.